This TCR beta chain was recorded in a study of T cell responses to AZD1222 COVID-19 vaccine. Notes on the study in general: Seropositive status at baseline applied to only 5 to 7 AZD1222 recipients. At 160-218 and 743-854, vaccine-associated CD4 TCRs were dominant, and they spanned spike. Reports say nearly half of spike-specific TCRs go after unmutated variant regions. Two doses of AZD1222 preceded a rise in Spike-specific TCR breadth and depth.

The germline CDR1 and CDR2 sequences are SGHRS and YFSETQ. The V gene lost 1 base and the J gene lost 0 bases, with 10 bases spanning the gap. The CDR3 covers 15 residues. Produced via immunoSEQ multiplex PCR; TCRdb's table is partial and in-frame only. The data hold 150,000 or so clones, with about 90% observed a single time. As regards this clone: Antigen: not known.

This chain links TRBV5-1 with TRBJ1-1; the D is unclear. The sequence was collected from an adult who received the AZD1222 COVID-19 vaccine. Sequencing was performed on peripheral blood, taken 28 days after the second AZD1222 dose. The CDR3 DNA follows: TGCGCCAGCAGCTTGTTTGAGTCCATGAACACTGAAGCTTTCTTT. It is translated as CASSLFESMNTEAFF.